This passage covers 26 T cell receptor beta chains from one sample sequenced in a study of blood T cell repertoires in COVID-19 (dated by TCRdb to the early 2020s). The library was prepared using the immunoSEQ multiplex PCR assay. Imported from immuneACCESS, the table was reduced by TCRdb to in-frame sequences with V and J called. These copies leave out some clones; in studies compared against another copy, an unresolved V gene accounts for under half, and the cause of the remainder is not known. Within this sample are 150,000 to 160,000 clones, with around three quarters of them counted one time only. The ten largest clonotypes hold around 1.7% of the sample. Sequencing was carried out using peripheral blood. These receptors all stem from an elderly man with acute or convalescent COVID-19.

The chain couples TRBV5-1 to TRBJ2-2; TRBD1 matches 9 bases. This CDR3 is built from 16 residues. J lost 1 base, V lost 6 bases, and 7 bases had no gene match. The germline V gene has CDR1 SGHRS and CDR2 YFSETQ. Written as DNA, the CDR3 is TGCGCCAGCATGACTCCGGGACAGGGGAACACCGGGGAGCTGTTTTTT. This translates into CASMTPGQGNTGELFF. Full variable domain (remainder filled in from reference TRBV5-1 and TRBJ2-2): KAGVTQTPRYLIKTRGQQVTLSCSPISGHRSVSWYQQTPGQGLQFLFEYFSETQRNKGNFPGRFSGRQFSNSRSEMNVSTLELGDSALYLCASMTPGQGNTGELFFGEGSRLTVL.

The chain couples TRBV11-1 to TRBJ1-1; maybe TRBD1 (5 bases). The CDR3 has 14 residues. Germline V gene lookup returns CDR1 SGHAT and CDR2 FQDESV (reference sequence). V was shortened by 0 bases and J by 5 bases, with 10 bases between the two germline ends. The CDR3: CASSLAQGWTEAFF. CDR3 in DNA: TGTGCCAGCAGCTTAGCGCAGGGTTGGACTGAAGCTTTCTTT.

The chain employs TRBV2 and TRBJ1-5, with unresolved D. Trimming took off 2 bases at V and 5 bases at J, with 13 bases between the two ends. The germline V gene encodes CDR1 SNHLY and CDR2 FYNNEI. This CDR3 is built from 15 residues. CDR3 sequence reads: CASSEWLLPDQPQHF. The CDR3 coding sequence is TGTGCCAGCAGTGAATGGCTCTTGCCTGATCAGCCCCAGCATTTT. The full variable domain, with the rest looked up from reference TRBV2 and TRBJ1-5, is EPEVTQTPSHQVTQMGQEVILRCVPISNHLYFYWYRQILGQKVEFLVSFYNNEISEKSEIFDDQFSVERPDGSNFTLKIRSTKLEDSAMYFCASSEWLLPDQPQHFGDGTRLSIL.

This clone was seen more than once but under ten times. J is TRBJ1-2 and V is TRBV19; D unresolved. From germline, CDR1 is LNHDA and CDR2 SQIVND (reference sequence). The CDR3 sequence is 13 residues long. V was cut by 6 bases and J by 2 bases, with 10 bases left in between. The DNA of the CDR3 is TGTGCCAGTAGGCGGGGTGAGAACTATGGCTACACCTTC. Protein sequence: CASRRGENYGYTF.

The chain joins TRBV5-1 to TRBJ2-1; 9 nucleotides align to TRBD2. Germline V lookup: CDR1 SGHRS, CDR2 YFSETQ. Germline trimming cut 4 bases from V and 7 bases from J; bases unmatched to any gene: 9. CDR3 length: 15 residues. The CDR3 coding sequence is TGCGCCAGCAGCAACTGGGGCGGGGGGGCAAATGAGCAGTTCTTC. This translates into CASSNWGGGANEQFF.

This chain uses TRBV2 with TRBJ2-1, with 15 bases that match TRBD2. J lost 5 bases, V lost 8 bases, and 7 bases had no gene match. The CDR3 totals 16 residues. Per the germline V gene, CDR1 is SNHLY and CDR2 is FYNNEI. Here the CDR3 DNA reads TGTGCCAGCTCTCCCGGGACTAGCGGGGGGAACAATGAGCAGTTCTTC. Protein product: CASSPGTSGGNNEQFF.

Here the CDR3 DNA reads TGTGCCAGCAAGGAACCTTGGCGGGAAAAACTGTTTTTT. Encoded protein: CASKEPWREKLFF. The rearrangement joins TRBV6-5 to TRBJ1-4; D not resolved. The CDR3 consists of 13 residues. The germline gives CDR1 MNHEY, CDR2 SVGAGI. V shed 7 bases and J shed 8 bases, with 14 bases lying between them.

This chain links TRBV11-2 with TRBJ2-1, with D possibly matching TRBD2 (6 bases). V lost 1 base, J lost 7 bases, and 14 bases lay in between. This CDR3 has 15 residues. The germline CDR1 and CDR2 sequences are SGHAT and FQNNGV. In DNA, the CDR3 is TGTGCCAGCAGCTTAGTTGCGGGGCTATGGAATGAGCAGTTCTTC. Translated, it gives CASSLVAGLWNEQFF. The entire variable domain, with the rest obtained from reference TRBV11-2 and TRBJ2-1, is as follows: EAGVAQSPRYKIIEKRQSVAFWCNPISGHATLYWYQQILGQGPKLLIQFQNNGVVDDSQLPKDRFSAERLKGVDSTLKIQPAKLEDSAVYLCASSLVAGLWNEQFFGPGTRLTVL.

J is TRBJ2-3 and V is TRBV6-4, with a tentative D call TRBD1 (6 bases). This CDR3 contains 14 residues. V was clipped by 5 bases and J by 7 bases, with 16 bases between them. The germline CDR1 and CDR2 sequences are MRHNA and SNTAGT. This chain's CDR3 is CASSMFGTMNTQYF. The CDR3 nucleotides read TGTGCCAGCAGTATGTTCGGGACAATGAATACGCAGTATTTT.

V usage is TRBV3-1 (or the pseudogene TRBV3-2) and J usage is TRBJ2-6, with TRBD1 matching over 11 bases. Germline V lookup: CDR1 LGHDT, CDR2 YNNKEL (reference sequence). Germline trimming cut 0 bases from V and 2 bases from J; bases unmatched to any gene: 3. The length of the CDR3 is 18 residues. The CDR3 loop reads CASSQDGGQGAGANVLTF. The CDR3 nucleotides read TGTGCCAGCAGCCAAGATGGGGGACAGGGGGCTGGGGCCAACGTCCTGACTTTC.

The chain has TRBV3-1 (or the pseudogene TRBV3-2) and TRBJ1-1; the D gene is possibly TRBD1 (6 bases). V was pared by 4 bases and J by 2 bases, with 14 bases between. The germline V gene encodes CDR1 LGHDT and CDR2 YNNKEL (reference sequence). CDR3 size: 15 residues. In DNA, the CDR3 is TGTGCCAGCAGCCCCGGACAGCCCTTTAACACTGAAGCTTTCTTT. Translation: CASSPGQPFNTEAFF.

V is TRBV4-3 and J is TRBJ2-7; 9 bases agree with TRBD1. Germline values: CDR1 LGHNA, CDR2 YSLEER. CDR3 size: 17 residues. After removal of 0 bases from V and 4 bases from J, the junction contained 10 bases not matched to a gene. The CDR3 here is CASSQDLRTGEMYEQYF. The CDR3 nucleotides are TGCGCCAGCAGCCAAGATCTTAGGACAGGGGAAATGTACGAGCAGTACTTC.

The rearrangement uses TRBV3-1 (or the pseudogene TRBV3-2) and TRBJ1-2, with D uncertain. Germline V lookup: CDR1 LGHDT, CDR2 YNNKEL (reference sequence). The V end was cut by 0 bases, the J end by 4 bases, with 18 bases between. This CDR3 has 17 residues. The CDR3 DNA reads TGTGCCAGCAGCCAAGAAGTGAACCGGAGAGTGTCCTATGGCTACACCTTC. Amino acid sequence: CASSQEVNRRVSYGYTF.

This chain links TRBV10-2 with TRBJ2-5, with a possible D match to TRBD2 (7 bases). CDR3 length: 14 amino acids. CDR1 is WSHSY, CDR2 SAAADI, per germline. V was shortened by 7 bases and J by 5 bases, with 17 bases between the two germline ends. The CDR3 is CASTGGREWETQYF. Here the CDR3 DNA reads TGCGCCAGCACCGGGGGGCGTGAGTGGGAGACCCAGTACTTC.

The rearrangement links TRBV5-1 to TRBJ2-7; weak D call: TRBD1 (6 bases). Trimming removed 4 bases at V and 0 bases at J, with 14 bases between. Germline-derived CDR1 and CDR2 are SGHRS and YFSETQ. The CDR3 runs 15 residues. The CDR3 region is CASSPLTGPSYEQYF. CDR3 DNA: TGCGCCAGCAGCCCCCTTACAGGGCCCTCCTACGAGCAGTACTTC.

This chain connects TRBV2 to TRBJ2-7; 9 bases are a match to TRBD1. J was trimmed by 6 bases and V by 8 bases; bases with no gene match: 5. The CDR3 is 12 residues long. Germline V gene sequence: CDR1 SNHLY, CDR2 FYNNEI. Here the CDR3 reads CASGTGFSEQYF. Here the CDR3 DNA reads TGTGCCAGCGGGACAGGGTTCTCCGAGCAGTACTTC.

The chain is built from TRBV7-9 and TRBJ2-4, with a weak D call TRBD2 (5 bases). Germline-derived CDR1 and CDR2 are SEHNR and FQNEAQ (reference sequence). This CDR3 is 16 amino acids long. V was cut by 3 bases and J by 0 bases, with 12 bases left in between. The CDR3 loop reads CASSLGAAGAKNIQYF. CDR3 in DNA: TGTGCCAGCAGCTTGGGAGCGGCGGGAGCCAAAAACATTCAGTACTTC.

V and J are TRBV9 and TRBJ1-1; TRBD1 aligns across 9 bases. V dropped 0 bases and J dropped 11; count of bases not matched to a gene: 2. The germline CDR1 and CDR2 sequences are SGDLS and YYNGEE. The CDR3 consists of 12 residues. CDR3 sequence (DNA): TGTGCCAGCAGCGTAGGGACAGGGGCGGCTTTCTTT. Amino acids: CASSVGTGAAFF.

The V and J genes are TRBV4-1 and TRBJ2-7; 11 bases align to TRBD2. Germline CDR1 MGHRA, CDR2 YSYEKL. This CDR3 is built from 15 residues. V was clipped by 1 base and J by 3 bases; unmatched bases: 2. The CDR3 coding sequence is TGCGCCAGCAGCCAAGGGCTAGCGGGGGGCTACGAGCAGTACGTC. It is translated as CASSQGLAGGYEQYV.

The CDR3 sequence is CASSLQGTGANVLTF. CDR3 in DNA: TGTGCCAGCAGCTTACAGGGGACTGGGGCCAACGTCCTGACTTTC. The chain carries TRBV7-9 and TRBJ2-6, with D possibly being TRBD1 (6 bases). The germline V gene has CDR1 SEHNR and CDR2 FQNEAQ (reference sequence). Trimming shortened V by 2 bases and J by 2 bases, and 7 bases separated the two germline ends. The CDR3 is made up of 15 amino acids.

V gene TRBV5-1 combines with J gene TRBJ2-3; D unclear. Trimming stripped 0 bases from V and 6 bases from J, with 11 bases between. The CDR3 totals 14 residues. Germline V lookup: CDR1 SGHRS, CDR2 YFSETQ. DNA of the CDR3: TGCGCCAGCAGCTTGGACTCCCCCACCGATACGCAGTATTTT. Its protein product is CASSLDSPTDTQYF. The whole variable domain, remainder taken from reference TRBV5-1 and TRBJ2-3, is KAGVTQTPRYLIKTRGQQVTLSCSPISGHRSVSWYQQTPGQGLQFLFEYFSETQRNKGNFPGRFSGRQFSNSRSEMNVSTLELGDSALYLCASSLDSPTDTQYFGPGTRLTVL.

The chain has TRBV14 and TRBJ2-1, with D possibly being TRBD1 (5 bases). Germline-derived CDR1 and CDR2 are SGHDN and FVKESK. V shed 1 base and J shed 4 bases, with 11 bases lying between them. This CDR3 contains 15 residues. The CDR3 DNA is TGTGCCAGCAGCCAAGTGCAGGGCAGGTACAATGAGCAGTTCTTC. Translating gives CASSQVQGRYNEQFF. Complete variable domain (other parts from reference TRBV14 and TRBJ2-1): EAGVTQFPSHSVIEKGQTVTLRCDPISGHDNLYWYRRVMGKEIKFLLHFVKESKQDESGMPNNRFLAERTGGTYSTLKVQPAELEDSGVYFCASSQVQGRYNEQFFGPGTRLTVL.

The chain uses TRBV7-9 and TRBJ2-5; a weak D match, TRBD1 (6 bases). This CDR3 region has 16 residues. Germline V CDR1 and CDR2: SEHNR, FQNEAQ (reference sequence). The V and J ends lost 0 bases and 5 bases respectively, with 16 bases between them. The CDR3 is CASSLAGRGRGETQYF. CDR3 nucleotide sequence: TGTGCCAGCAGCTTAGCTGGCAGGGGAAGAGGGGAGACCCAGTACTTC.

The V gene is TRBV4-2, the J gene TRBJ1-4; unclear D gene. Germline V CDR1 and CDR2: LGHNA, YNFKEQ. The V and J ends lost 4 bases and 5 bases respectively, with 14 bases between them. The CDR3 covers 15 residues. The CDR3 reads CASSLWAEENEKLFF. DNA for the CDR3: TGTGCCAGCAGCCTCTGGGCAGAAGAAAATGAAAAACTGTTTTTT.

The gene calls are TRBV7-9 and TRBJ1-6, with 7 bases aligning to TRBD1. This CDR3 is built from 13 residues. The trim removed 1 base at V and 12 bases at J, leaving 3 bases unmatched. Germline lookup yields CDR1 SEHNR and CDR2 FQNEAQ (reference sequence). This CDR3 is CASSLGQGEPLHF. CDR3 in DNA: TGTGCCAGCAGCTTAGGTCAGGGGGAACCCCTCCACTTT.

This sequence joins TRBV29-1 and TRBJ1-1; TRBD1 matches 9 bases. Germline CDR1 is SQVTM and CDR2 is ANQGSEA. The CDR3 is 15 amino acids. V trimming: 7 bases; J trimming: 4 bases; junction bases outside the gene matches: 13. The CDR3 protein is CSARMTGGRGTEAFF. The CDR3 DNA reads TGCAGCGCTAGAATGACAGGGGGGAGAGGCACTGAAGCTTTCTTT.